This T cell receptor (beta chain) was identified during a study of T-cell memory formation after mild COVID-19. Overall study: Most TCR clusters belonged to a single donor.

In its sample, this clonotype was seen a few times. The antigen is undetermined. A 5'RACE reaction primed in the constant segment made cDNA libraries of TCR alpha and TCR beta, and these carried sample barcodes and UMIs. TCRdb processed the 5' RACE reads anew with MiXCR; each CDR3 protein has one entry. Here the sample spans some 130,000 distinct CDR3 sequences, 15% to 20% being singletons. Study-wide findings and caveats: Pre-infection memory held some responding clones, suggesting pre-existing cross-reactive T cells responded. There was a balanced CD4/CD8 profile in clones contracting day 15 to 85, and later expanders leaned CD4+.

The CDR3 is 11 amino acids. CDR1 SQVTM and CDR2 ANQGSEA come from the germline V gene. V was trimmed by 4 bases and J by 7 bases, leaving 10 bases between them. The rearrangement joins TRBV29-1 to TRBJ1-1; D is unresolved. Sequenced material: PBMCs or a T cell subset sorted from them (not recorded which). The origin of this receptor is an adult woman who had mild COVID-19 (a few samples of this study predate the infection). Cell type and time point are not known. CDR3 loop: CSVGGIGEAFF. CDR3 in DNA: TGCAGCGTTGGCGGAATTGGTGAAGCTTTCTTT.